The 32 T cell receptor beta chains given below trace back to one sample, sequenced in a study of blood T cell repertoires in COVID-19. The repertoire was sequenced with immunoSEQ multiplex PCR; TCRdb's copy has only in-frame clones and lacks some. The sample has 300,000 to 350,000 clones, roughly 88% seen once; the top ten hold about 5%. Specimen: PBMCs or T cells enriched from blood (not recorded which). The receptors were gathered from a man in his thirties or forties who had recovered from COVID-19.

The V and J genes are TRBV19 and TRBJ1-2, with 10 bases aligning to TRBD1. Losses at the gene ends were 6 bases for V and 1 base for J; bases not matched to a gene: 8. CDR3 length: 16 residues. The germline gives CDR1 LNHDA, CDR2 SQIVND (reference sequence). CDR3: CASSSRDRGYNYGYTF. The CDR3 DNA reads as TGTGCCAGTAGCTCCCGGGACAGGGGATATAACTATGGCTACACCTTC.

The chain employs TRBV27 and TRBJ2-3; TRBD2 matches 14 bases. Germline V gene lookup returns CDR1 MNHEY and CDR2 SMNVEV (reference sequence). The CDR3 is 16 residues long. The V gene end was trimmed by 6 bases and the J gene end by 2 bases; junction bases not matched to a gene: 4. The CDR3 sequence: CASRRLAGGFTDTQYF. CDR3 sequence (DNA): TGTGCCAGCAGGAGACTAGCGGGGGGGTTCACAGATACGCAGTATTTT.

This chain joins TRBV24-1 and TRBJ1-2, with TRBD1 matching over 11 bases. Germline V CDR1 and CDR2: KGHDR, SFDVKD. With V trimmed by 2 bases and J by 13 bases, 5 bases remained unmatched. This CDR3 spans 13 amino acids. DNA of the CDR3: TGTGCCACCAGTGATTCCCGGACAGGGGGCCCCACCTTC. This gives the protein CATSDSRTGGPTF.

This rearrangement joins TRBV6-5 to TRBJ1-1; D is uncertain. Trimming took off 6 bases at V and 0 bases at J, with 11 bases between the two ends. CDR1 MNHEY and CDR2 SVGAGI come from the germline V gene. The CDR3 has 14 residues. DNA for the CDR3: TGTGCCAGCAGACCCAGGCCTATGAACACTGAAGCTTTCTTT. Translated: CASRPRPMNTEAFF.

The V call is TRBV5-1, the J call TRBJ2-5, with a possible D match to TRBD2 (5 bases). Germline V gene lookup returns CDR1 SGHRS and CDR2 YFSETQ. V shed 3 bases and J shed 4 bases, with 13 bases lying between them. CDR3 length: 14 amino acids. Here the CDR3 DNA reads TGCGCCAGCAGCTCACACGGAGGTCGAGAGACCCAGTACTTC. As protein: CASSSHGGRETQYF.

The chain has TRBV6-1 and TRBJ2-3, with 15 nucleotides matching TRBD2. Germline V gene sequence: CDR1 MNHNS, CDR2 SASEGT. This CDR3 is built from 17 residues. V lost 4 bases to trimming and J lost 4 bases; unmatched junction nucleotides: 6. The CDR3 loop is CASSGPGLAGGSDTQYF. CDR3 DNA sequence: TGTGCCAGCAGTGGCCCGGGACTAGCGGGGGGCTCAGATACGCAGTATTTT.

In its sample, this clone was seen once. The genes are TRBV6-2 or TRBV6-3 and TRBJ1-5, with 12 bases identical to TRBD1. The CDR3 extends over 16 amino acids. The germline V gene encodes CDR1 MNHEY and CDR2 SVGEGT. J gave up 4 bases and V 2 bases, and 3 bases lay outside the gene matches. CDR3 protein: CASSYPGQGANQPQHF. CDR3 bases: TGTGCCAGCAGTTACCCGGGACAGGGGGCGAATCAGCCCCAGCATTTT.

This clone appeared once. The chain couples TRBV21-1 to TRBJ2-7; TRBD2, the table's D call, was not compared with the DNA. TRBV21-1 is a listed pseudogene. This CDR3 region has 11 residues. The CDR3 here is CASSKQREQYF. CDR3 in DNA: TGTGCCAGCAGCAAACAGCGCGAGCAGTACTTC.

The V gene is TRBV28, the J gene TRBJ2-3, with unresolved D. The germline CDR1 and CDR2 sequences are MDHEN and SYDVKM. Deletions cut 1 base from V and 5 bases from J, with 13 bases between. This CDR3 is built from 15 residues. CDR3 DNA sequence: TGTGCCAGCAGTTTATTCGGAGCCGGCGGAGATACGCAGTATTTT. This gives the protein CASSLFGAGGDTQYF.

In its sample, this clone was seen a few times. The rearrangement uses TRBV7-9 and TRBJ1-1, with unresolved D. Germline CDR1 SEHNR, CDR2 FQNEAQ (reference sequence). The CDR3 totals 16 residues. Trimming took 5 bases from V and 3 from J, leaving 19 bases between them. Here the CDR3 reads CASSPRTTAMDTEAFF. The CDR3 DNA reads TGTGCCAGCAGCCCACGTACTACCGCTATGGACACTGAAGCTTTCTTT. Drawing the rest from reference TRBV7-9 and TRBJ1-1, the complete variable domain is DTGVSQNPRHKITKRGQNVTFRCDPISEHNRLYWYRQTLGQGPEFLTYFQNEAQLEKSRLLSDRFSAERPKGSFSTLEIQRTEQGDSAMYLCASSPRTTAMDTEAFFGQGTRLTVV.

J is TRBJ2-1 and V is TRBV5-4, with D tentatively TRBD2 (7 bases). Germline-derived CDR1 and CDR2 are SGHNT and YYREEE (reference sequence). Deletions cut 4 bases from V and 9 bases from J, with 23 bases between. This CDR3 comprises 16 residues. The CDR3 coding sequence is TGTGCCAGCAGCGCAGAAGGGGGGGGGCTGGCAGCTGAGCAGTTCTTC. Its protein is CASSAEGGGLAAEQFF.

V gene TRBV29-1 combines with J gene TRBJ1-3; the D gene is possibly TRBD1 (6 bases). Germline CDR1 and CDR2: SQVTM and ANQGSEA. V was clipped by 2 bases and J by 4 bases, with 9 bases between them. This CDR3 region has 13 residues. CDR3 amino acids: CSVEWDTGNTIYF. Here the CDR3 DNA reads TGCAGCGTTGAATGGGACACAGGAAACACCATATATTTT.

The chain is built from TRBV10-3 and TRBJ2-7; tentatively, D is TRBD1 (6 bases). The CDR3 runs 17 residues. Trimming stripped 3 bases from V and 0 bases from J, with 18 bases between. Germline values: CDR1 ENHRY, CDR2 SYGVKD. The chain's CDR3 is CAISDGGRQGNSYEQYF. DNA for the CDR3: TGTGCCATCAGTGATGGGGGCAGGCAGGGGAACTCCTACGAGCAGTACTTC.

The chain combines TRBV9 with TRBJ1-1; D gene ambiguous. CDR1 is SGDLS and CDR2 is YYNGEE in the germline V gene. V was shortened by 0 bases and J by 0 bases, with 6 bases between the two germline ends. The CDR3 extends over 14 amino acids. CDR3 loop: CASSVGAVNTEAFF. CDR3 DNA: TGTGCCAGCAGCGTAGGGGCCGTGAACACTGAAGCTTTCTTT.

This chain links TRBV3-1 (or the pseudogene TRBV3-2) with TRBJ2-7; the match to TRBD1 covers 9 bases. Germline V gene lookup returns CDR1 LGHDT and CDR2 YNNKEL (reference sequence). The V gene end was trimmed by 1 base and the J gene end by 3 bases; junction bases not matched to a gene: 7. This CDR3 is built from 16 residues. The CDR3 protein is CASSQAQPGQGYEQYF. The DNA for the CDR3 is TGTGCCAGCAGCCAAGCCCAACCGGGACAGGGCTACGAGCAGTACTTC.

J is TRBJ2-7 and V is TRBV7-2; a weak D match, TRBD1 (5 bases). The CDR3 runs 16 residues. Deletions cut 5 bases from V and 3 bases from J, with 20 bases between. Germline V gene lookup returns CDR1 SGHTA and CDR2 FQGNSA. Written as DNA, the CDR3 is TGTGCCAGCAGCGGGGCGGTTGGCGGAGCTAACTACGAGCAGTACTTC. This translates into CASSGAVGGANYEQYF.

This chain connects TRBV7-6 to TRBJ1-6; 7 bases match TRBD1. The CDR3 runs 15 residues. The ends lost 1 base at V and 10 bases at J; junction bases unmatched: 7. Per the germline V gene, CDR1 is SGHVS and CDR2 is FNYEAQ. CDR3 DNA sequence: TGTGCCAGCAGCTTAGGGGACAGACAGGGCTCACCCCTCCACTTT. Protein: CASSLGDRQGSPLHF.

The rearrangement links TRBV5-1 to TRBJ2-7; 8 bases match TRBD1. The trim removed 4 bases at V and 3 bases at J, leaving 3 bases unmatched. Germline lookup yields CDR1 SGHRS and CDR2 YFSETQ. The CDR3 is 13 amino acids. Here the CDR3 DNA reads TGCGCCAGCAGCAAGGGACAGGTCTACGAGCAGTACTTC. Translating it yields CASSKGQVYEQYF.

The gene calls are TRBV9 and TRBJ1-1; D uncertain. This CDR3 contains 13 residues. The V gene's germline CDR1 is SGDLS and CDR2 YYNGEE. Trimming removed 3 bases from V and 8 bases from J, with 14 bases in between. CDR3 sequence reads: CASSGTGSIEAFF. Here the CDR3 DNA reads TGTGCCAGCAGCGGTACCGGGTCAATCGAAGCTTTCTTT.

The chain recombines TRBV15 with TRBJ2-2, with 9 bases lining up with TRBD2. The CDR3 loop spans 17 amino acids. After removal of 1 base from V and 2 bases from J, the junction contained 5 bases not matched to a gene. Germline V gene sequence: CDR1 LNHNV, CDR2 YYDKDF (reference sequence). CDR3 sequence (DNA): TGTGCCACCAGCAGAGGTCTAGCGGGAATAAACACCGGGGAGCTGTTTTTT. Residues: CATSRGLAGINTGELFF.

J is TRBJ2-3 and V is TRBV18, with D possibly matching TRBD2 (7 bases). The CDR3 contains 13 residues. The V and J ends lost 4 bases and 5 bases respectively, with 10 bases between them. Germline lookup yields CDR1 KGHSH and CDR2 LQKENI. DNA of the CDR3: TGTGCCAGCTCACGGGAGGGGGAAGATACGCAGTATTTT. This sequence encodes CASSREGEDTQYF.

Worth noting for this clone: Different DNA sequences within this sample yield the same CDR3. This sequence joins TRBV15 and TRBJ1-3, with TRBD1 identical over 10 bases. The V gene end was trimmed by 5 bases and the J gene end by 0 bases; junction bases not matched to a gene: 1. From germline, CDR1 is LNHNV and CDR2 YYDKDF (reference sequence). There are 15 residues in the CDR3. CDR3: CATSRDRGSGNTIYF. CDR3 nucleotide sequence: TGTGCCACCAGCCGGGACAGGGGCTCTGGAAACACCATATATTTT.

In DNA form, the CDR3 reads TGTGCCAGCAGTTCGGCCAGGGGTACTACTGAAGCTTTCTTT. Its protein product is CASSSARGTTEAFF. J is TRBJ1-1 and V is TRBV28; perhaps TRBD1 as D (6 bases). The ends were cut back, 4 bases at V and 5 bases at J, with 14 bases in the middle. Germline CDR1 is MDHEN and CDR2 is SYDVKM. The length of the CDR3 is 14 residues.

The chain is built from TRBV5-4 and TRBJ1-5; TRBD1 agrees at 11 bases. Per the germline V gene, CDR1 is SGHNT and CDR2 is YYREEE (reference sequence). Trimming removed 3 bases from V and 3 bases from J; junction bases left unmatched: 8. This CDR3 spans 17 amino acids. CDR3 sequence (DNA): TGTGCCAGCAGCTCAACCGGGACAGGGGGTATCAATCAGCCCCAGCATTTT. This codes for CASSSTGTGGINQPQHF.

This chain uses TRBV19 with TRBJ1-1, with D maybe TRBD1 (5 bases). Germline assignment: CDR1 LNHDA and CDR2 SQIVND (reference sequence). V was shortened by 3 bases and J by 0 bases, with 17 bases between the two germline ends. The CDR3 is 17 residues long. DNA for the CDR3: TGTGCCAGTAGTATTTATAGCAGGGATACTGTGAACACTGAAGCTTTCTTT. This codes for CASSIYSRDTVNTEAFF. Complete variable domain (other parts from reference TRBV19 and TRBJ1-1): DGGITQSPKYLFRKEGQNVTLSCEQNLNHDAMYWYRQDPGQGLRLIYYSQIVNDFQKGDIAEGYSVSREKKESFPLTVTSAQKNPTAFYLCASSIYSRDTVNTEAFFGQGTRLTVV.

The chain recombines TRBV3-1 (or the pseudogene TRBV3-2) with TRBJ1-1; possibly TRBD1 for D (5 bases). Germline lookup yields CDR1 LGHDT and CDR2 YNNKEL (reference sequence). The CDR3 consists of 14 residues. The V end lost 0 bases, the J end lost 2 bases, and 7 bases lay between the germline ends. The CDR3, as DNA: TGTGCCAGCAGCCAAGAACAGGAAAACACTGAAGCTTTCTTT. Encoded protein: CASSQEQENTEAFF.

J is TRBJ1-1 and V is TRBV7-9; D perhaps matches TRBD1 (6 bases). Germline CDR1 reads SEHNR; CDR2 reads FQNEAQ (reference sequence). CDR3 length: 15 amino acids. V gave up 4 bases and J gave up 1 base, with 13 bases separating them. The CDR3 loop is CASSSGQSENTEAFF. The CDR3, as DNA: TGTGCCAGCAGCTCTGGACAGTCCGAGAACACTGAAGCTTTCTTT.

V usage is TRBV6-6 and J usage is TRBJ1-2; perhaps TRBD1 as D (6 bases). Trimming took off 6 bases at V and 6 bases at J, with 14 bases between the two ends. CDR3 length: 13 amino acids. Germline CDR1 reads MNHNY; CDR2 reads SVGAGI (reference sequence). DNA of the CDR3: TGTGCCAGCAGCCCCGGGACATTAAATGGCTACACCTTC. Translation: CASSPGTLNGYTF.

This chain uses TRBV7-9 with TRBJ1-4; 11 bases fit TRBD1. V dropped 5 bases and J dropped 4; count of bases not matched to a gene: 6. Looked up from germline, CDR1 is SEHNR and CDR2 is FQNEAQ (reference sequence). CDR3 length equals 16 residues. In DNA form, the CDR3 reads TGTGCCAGCAGCGTGGACAGGGGGCTTGATAATGAAAAACTGTTTTTT. Its protein is CASSVDRGLDNEKLFF. The full variable domain, its missing parts supplied by reference TRBV7-9 and TRBJ1-4, is DTGVSQNPRHKITKRGQNVTFRCDPISEHNRLYWYRQTLGQGPEFLTYFQNEAQLEKSRLLSDRFSAERPKGSFSTLEIQRTEQGDSAMYLCASSVDRGLDNEKLFFGSGTQLSVL.

The rearrangement links TRBV5-6 to TRBJ2-7; 7 bases fit TRBD1. The V segment lost 0 bases and the J segment 3 bases; nucleotides outside the gene matches: 12. The germline CDR1 and CDR2 sequences are SGHDT and YYEEEE. The CDR3 contains 17 residues. The CDR3 region has the DNA TGTGCCAGCAGCTTGGCCGGGGTGGGGACAGAAATCTACGAGCAGTACTTC. Amino acids: CASSLAGVGTEIYEQYF.

With respect to this clone: The sample has other DNA sequences that encode this CDR3 too. V gene TRBV7-9 combines with J gene TRBJ2-3, with a weak D call TRBD2 (5 bases). This CDR3 region has 14 residues. Looked up from germline, CDR1 is SEHNR and CDR2 is FQNEAQ (reference sequence). Trimming removed 2 bases at V and 0 bases at J, with 6 bases between. The CDR3 sequence: CASSLRTSTDTQYF. The CDR3 DNA is TGTGCCAGCAGCTTAAGGACTAGCACAGATACGCAGTATTTT.

The chain employs TRBV6-5 and TRBJ2-7; D is undetermined. The germline V gene has CDR1 MNHEY and CDR2 SVGAGI. The CDR3 is made up of 15 amino acids. Trimming removed 5 bases from V and 2 bases from J, with 16 bases in between. The CDR3 is CASSPTPQTTYEQYF. CDR3 nucleotides: TGTGCCAGCAGTCCAACCCCACAGACAACCTACGAGCAGTACTTC.